This T cell receptor (beta chain) was recovered during a study of blood T cell repertoires in COVID-19. At the level of the study: The United States, Italy and Spain supplied acute and convalescent COVID-19 samples. PBMCs, B-cell-depleted T cells, or T cells provided the cDNA or gDNA that made up the material.

Per the original methods: Amplification from reference gene primers served as the basis for estimated nucleated cell counts. Measured with immunoSEQ multiplex PCR; TCRdb has only the in-frame clones, and not every one. V and J calls plus clone size are reproduced from that table; the DNA served to infer D and trimming. The table shows about 170,000 clones, with about 87% occurring only once. The CDR3 totals 11 residues. CDR1 DFQATT and CDR2 SNEGSKA come from the germline V gene (reference sequence). This sequence was found in a man between 60 and 75 years old with acute or convalescent COVID-19. The material sequenced was peripheral blood. The V gene is TRBV20-1, the J gene TRBJ2-3, with 8 positions matching TRBD1. The CDR3 coding sequence is TGCACCCCCGGACAGGGAGATACGCAGTATTTT. Translating it yields CTPGQGDTQYF.